Listed below are T cell receptor beta chains from one sample, sequenced in a study of blood T cells in healthy people across ages. Via MiXCR, TCRdb re-called the 5' RACE reads, giving one row per CDR3 protein. This table has 1.5 million to 2 million distinct CDR3 sequences, less than 50% appearing once. The sample was blood. The receptors originated from a woman aged 40-49 years in good health. Each CDR3 is given with its conserved first and last residue. D genes are given only for firm matches. Size is omitted from some rows. Given values are once, few, many or a class for expanded clones.

NA,TRBJ2-7,TRBD2,TRBV20-1,TGCAGTGCTCGGACTAGCGGAGGGTTCTACGAGCAGTACTTC,CSARTSGGFYEQYF
once,TRBJ2-1,NA,TRBV5-1,TGCGCCAGCAGCTTGGAAGCGGTGCGGGATGAGCAGTTCTTC,CASSLEAVRDEQFF
many,TRBJ2-5,TRBD1,TRBV12-3/TRBV12-4,TGTGCCAGCAGTAGGACAGGCTGGGAGACCCAGTACTTC,CASSRTGWETQYF
NA,TRBJ2-5,NA,TRBV4-1,TGCGCCAGCAGCCAAGGCCCCGTGATGCAAGAGACCCAGTACTTC,CASSQGPVMQETQYF
NA,TRBJ2-1,NA,TRBV5-6,TGTGCCAGCAGCTTACTTGTTGGGGGCTCCTACAATGAGCAGTTCTTC,CASSLLVGGSYNEQFF
few,TRBJ1-4,NA,TRBV11-2,TGTGCCAGCAGCCTCCCCGGGACAAGCGAAAAACTGTTTTTT,CASSLPGTSEKLFF
NA,TRBJ1-1,NA,TRBV5-1,TGCGCCAGCAGCGCCCCAGGCAGGGTAAATGGCTCTGAAGCTTTCTTT,CASSAPGRVNGSEAFF
NA,TRBJ1-4,NA,TRBV4-2,TGTGCCAGCAGCCAAGATCCGGCAGGGGAGACAACTAATGAAAAACTGTTTTTT,CASSQDPAGETTNEKLFF
few,TRBJ1-5,NA,TRBV20-1,TGCAGTGCTCGGGGCCCAGTGCCCCCTCGGCCCCAGCATTTT,CSARGPVPPRPQHF
NA,TRBJ1-3,NA,TRBV5-1,TGCGCCAGCAGCGGGATGGGACCGAACTCTGGAAACACCATATATTTT,CASSGMGPNSGNTIYF
NA,TRBJ2-1,NA,TRBV6-2/TRBV6-3,TGTGCCAGCAGTTACTCGCTTACAGGAGGCGAGCCCAACTACAATGAGCAGTTCTTC,CASSYSLTGGEPNYNEQFF
NA,TRBJ2-7,NA,TRBV27,TGTGCCAGCAGTCTAATCGGGTCGAGCCTCCACGAGCAGTACTTC,CASSLIGSSLHEQYF
NA,TRBJ2-5,NA,TRBV2,TGTGCCAGCAGCCCTCTGGTTAGCGGCCAGGAGACCCAGTACTTC,CASSPLVSGQETQYF
NA,TRBJ1-5,NA,TRBV15,TGTGCCACCAGCAGGATACAGGGAAATCAGCCCCAGCATTTT,CATSRIQGNQPQHF
NA,TRBJ1-2,TRBD1,TRBV24-1,TGTGCCACCAGTACCGGGACAGGTTATGGCTACACCTTC,CATSTGTGYGYTF
NA,TRBJ1-5,NA,TRBV6-1,TGTGCCAGCAGTAGAAACAGGGATAGCAATCAGCCCCAGCATTTT,CASSRNRDSNQPQHF
NA,TRBJ2-6,TRBD1,TRBV5-1,TGCGCCAGCAGCTTCGGACAGGGGGCGGGCTTTGGGGCCAACGTCCTGACTTTC,CASSFGQGAGFGANVLTF
few,TRBJ1-2,NA,TRBV28,TGTGCCAGCAGTTACCCGGGGGCGGCCGGAAGTTACTACACCTTC,CASSYPGAAGSYYTF
NA,TRBJ2-3,TRBD1,TRBV7-2,TGTGCCAGCAGCTTCGTGAGACAGGGTGTAGATACGCAGTATTTT,CASSFVRQGVDTQYF
NA,TRBJ2-7,NA,TRBV6-5,TGTGCCAGCAGGGGCGCAGGGGCGAGGGCTTCCTACGAGCAGTACTTC,CASRGAGARASYEQYF
NA,TRBJ2-3,TRBD2,TRBV6-1,TGTGCCAGCAGCACTACTCCCGGGGGGGCGGGCACAGATACGCAGTATTTT,CASSTTPGGAGTDTQYF
NA,TRBJ2-3,NA,TRBV4-1,TGCGCCAGCAGCCAAGAGATAGATACGCAGTATTTT,CASSQEIDTQYF
NA,TRBJ1-2,TRBD1,TRBV12-3/TRBV12-4,TGTGCCAGCAGTACAGGGGGCTTTGGCTACACCTTC,CASSTGGFGYTF
NA,TRBJ2-1,NA,TRBV28,TGTGCCAGCATCCAAGGGGGCGGGGAGTTCTACAATGAGCAGTTCTTC,CASIQGGGEFYNEQFF
few,TRBJ2-5,NA,TRBV4-3,TGCGCCAGCAGCCAAGAAGGGCTGTACGAGGGGACCCAGTACTTC,CASSQEGLYEGTQYF
NA,TRBJ2-5,TRBD1,TRBV11-2,TGTGCCAGCAGCTTAAGGGACAGATCTTTACATGAGACCCAGTACTTC,CASSLRDRSLHETQYF
once,TRBJ2-7,NA,TRBV6-2/TRBV6-3,TGTGCCAGCAGTTGTCCCGGGACTGGATTCTACGAGCAGTACTTC,CASSCPGTGFYEQYF
NA,TRBJ2-3,NA,TRBV4-2,TGTGCCAGCAGCCAAGCCACAGGGACTTCCCCAGATACGCAGTATTTT,CASSQATGTSPDTQYF
few,TRBJ2-7,TRBD1,TRBV9,TGTGCCAGCAGCGCGGGACAGGTCTCCTACGAGCAGTACTTC,CASSAGQVSYEQYF